This is a list of T cell receptor beta chains from one sample in a study of identical twins. TCRdb redid the calling of the 5' RACE reads with MiXCR, one entry per CDR3 protein. Seen here are roughly 1,500,000 distinct CDR3 sequences, around 29% observed once, and the top ten hold about 0.3%. The sequenced sample consisted of cord blood. The source of these receptors is a newborn girl in good health. Each CDR3 is given with its conserved first and last residue. The D gene is left open where the match is weak. Expanded clones are given a class, and other clones once, few, many or no size at all.

>NA|TRBV20-1|NA|TRBJ1-2
TGCAGTGCTAGAGATCGGGGGAGGGGTGGTCGGGGCTACACCTTC
CSARDRGRGGRGYTF
>NA|TRBV5-6|NA|TRBJ1-1
TGTGCCAGCAGCATTCTGGGACGGATCAACACTGAAGCTTTCTTT
CASSILGRINTEAFF
>TRBD2|TRBV20-1|once|TRBJ2-7
TGCAGTGCTAGAGATATACCACTAGCGTACTCCTACGGGCAGTACTTC
CSARDIPLAYSYGQYF
>NA|TRBV30|NA|TRBJ1-2
TGTGCCTGGAGTGTACTCCACTATGGCTACACCTTC
CAWSVLHYGYTF
>TRBD1|TRBV20-1|NA|TRBJ2-7
TGCAGTGCTAGAGCTCCCGGGACAGGGAGCGAGCAGTACTTC
CSARAPGTGSEQYF
>TRBD1|TRBV2|few|TRBJ1-1
TGTGCCAGCAGTGAAGGGACAGGGGCCATGAACACTGAAGCTTTCTTT
CASSEGTGAMNTEAFF
>TRBD2|TRBV20-1|NA|TRBJ2-3
TGCAGTGCTAGTTCCCCAACTAGCGGGAGGTACACAGATACGCAGTATTTT
CSASSPTSGRYTDTQYF
>NA|TRBV11-2|few|TRBJ2-4
TGTGCCAGCAGCTTGGGGTCCCCACTAGCCAAAAACATTCAGTACTTC
CASSLGSPLAKNIQYF
>NA|TRBV13|NA|TRBJ2-3
TGTGCCAGCAGCTCGACAGGGCGGGGGATCACAGATACGCAGTATTTT
CASSSTGRGITDTQYF
>TRBD2|TRBV5-1|NA|TRBJ2-4
TGCGCCAGCAGCTTGGCCGCGGAAACATTTGGACTAGCGGGGGGCCGAGCCAAAAACATTCAGTACTTC
CASSLAAETFGLAGGRAKNIQYF
>NA|TRBV20-1|many|TRBJ2-5
TGCAGTGCTAGAGTTGCCGGTGAGACCCAGTACTTC
CSARVAGETQYF
>NA|TRBV3-1|few|TRBJ2-2
TGTGCCAGCAGCCAAGATTTCAGCGCCGGTACCGGGGAGCTGTTTTTT
CASSQDFSAGTGELFF
>NA|TRBV12-3/TRBV12-4|NA|TRBJ2-7
TGTGCCAGCACCACCGAGCGGGTCTCCTACAATGAGCAGTACTTC
CASTTERVSYNEQYF
>TRBD2|TRBV5-6|NA|TRBJ2-1
TGTGCCAGCAGCTTGACAACCGGGACTAGCGAGAACAATGAGCAGTTCTTC
CASSLTTGTSENNEQFF
>NA|TRBV2|NA|TRBJ2-1
TGTGCCGGCAGTGAAAGTCCCAGGGCCAATGAGCAGTTCTTC
CAGSESPRANEQFF
>NA|TRBV21-1|few|TRBJ1-1
TGTGCCAGGTTAGGGACAGGACCCTTCATTAGGAACACTGAAGCTTTCTTT
CARLGTGPFIRNTEAFF
>TRBD2|TRBV29-1|few|TRBJ2-1
TGCAGCGTTCGGACTAGCGGCCCCAATGAGCAGTTCTTC
CSVRTSGPNEQFF
>TRBD1|TRBV7-8|NA|TRBJ1-2
TGTGCCAGCAGCTTAAGGGGACAGGTCCGCTATGGCTACACCTTC
CASSLRGQVRYGYTF
>TRBD1|TRBV6-5|NA|TRBJ2-1
TGTGCCAGCAGGTCCGGGACAGATGAGCGGTTCTTC
CASRSGTDERFF
>TRBD1|TRBV4-2|NA|TRBJ1-2
TGTGCCAGCAGCCCCCGGACAGGGGCTGGCTATGGCTACACCTTC
CASSPRTGAGYGYTF
>NA|TRBV6-1|NA|TRBJ1-2
TGTGCCAGCAGTGATCGGTACAAATTGGCCTATGGCTACACCTTC
CASSDRYKLAYGYTF
>TRBD1|TRBV20-1|few|TRBJ1-1
TGCAGTGCTAGACAACAGGGGGGGTCTGAAGCTTTCTTT
CSARQQGGSEAFF
>NA|TRBV6-6|NA|TRBJ2-5
TGTGCCAGCAGACCCACAATCGTAGCGACGGGGACCCAGTACTTC
CASRPTIVATGTQYF
>NA|TRBV20-1|NA|TRBJ2-5
TGCAGTGCCCCGCCCCAGGCGCAAGAGACCCAGTACTTC
CSAPPQAQETQYF
>NA|TRBV20-1|NA|TRBJ2-3
TGCAGTGCTAGAGACCGACACAGCACAGATACGCAGTATTTT
CSARDRHSTDTQYF
>NA|TRBV20-1|few|TRBJ2-4
TGCAGTGCTAGTACGGTAGCCAAAAACATTCAGTACTTC
CSASTVAKNIQYF
>NA|TRBV24-1|NA|TRBJ2-2
TGTGCCACCAGTGATTCTGGACAAGGGACCGGGGAGCTGTTTTTT
CATSDSGQGTGELFF
>NA|TRBV7-7|few|TRBJ2-2
TGTGCTAGCAGTACCAGGGCTGGGGAGCTGTTTTTT
CASSTRAGELFF
>NA|TRBV5-1|many|TRBJ2-3
TGCGCCAGCAGCTTTAGCGGAGCCAGCACAGATACGCAGTATTTT
CASSFSGASTDTQYF
>NA|TRBV27|few|TRBJ1-2
TGTGCCAGCAGTTTATCACCGACAGGCGGACTTTATGGCTACACCTTC
CASSLSPTGGLYGYTF